This T cell receptor (beta chain) was sequenced for a study of T-cell reconstitution after alpha-beta-depleted transplantation in children. V lost 3 bases to trimming and J lost 0 bases, with 12 bases between them. The CDR3 sequence is 15 residues long. The germline CDR1 and CDR2 sequences are DFQATT and SNEGSKA (reference sequence). At least ten counts were recorded for this clonotype. Unique molecular identifiers were used in preparing the TCRbeta library. TCRdb redid the calling of the PCR reads with MiXCR, one entry per CDR3 protein. The table has approximately 230,000 distinct CDR3 sequences, about a quarter seen once.

This chain uses TRBV20-1 with TRBJ2-1; D might be TRBD1 (5 bases). This sequence was found in a girl aged 2 to 9 with Fanconi anemia, due to receive a stem cell transplant. Sample: PBMCs, taken before TCRalphabeta/CD19-depleted stem cell transplant. In DNA, the CDR3 is TGCAGTGCTAGGGACATAGCCGCCTCCTACAATGAGCAGTTCTTC. Protein: CSARDIAASYNEQFF.